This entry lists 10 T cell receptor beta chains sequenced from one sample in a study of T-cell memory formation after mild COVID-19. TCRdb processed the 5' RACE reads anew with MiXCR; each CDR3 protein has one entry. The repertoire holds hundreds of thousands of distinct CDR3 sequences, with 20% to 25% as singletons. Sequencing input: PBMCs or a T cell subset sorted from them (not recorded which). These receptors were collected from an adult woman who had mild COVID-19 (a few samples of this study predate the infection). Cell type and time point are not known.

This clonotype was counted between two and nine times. In DNA form, the CDR3 reads TGTGCCAGCGATCCGGGACAGGGAGTCGGGGAGCTGTTTTTT. This encodes CASDPGQGVGELFF. The genes are TRBV18 and TRBJ2-2; 9 positions match TRBD1. The trim removed 8 bases at V and 7 bases at J, leaving 8 bases unmatched. CDR3 length: 14 residues. Germline V gene sequence: CDR1 KGHSH, CDR2 LQKENI.

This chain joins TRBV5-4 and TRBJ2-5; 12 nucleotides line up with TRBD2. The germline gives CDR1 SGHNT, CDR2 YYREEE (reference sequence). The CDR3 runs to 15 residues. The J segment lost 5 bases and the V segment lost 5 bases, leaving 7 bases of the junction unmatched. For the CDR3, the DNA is TGTGCCAGCAGTTGGCTAGCGGGGGGGTCCGAGACCCAGTACTTC. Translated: CASSWLAGGSETQYF.

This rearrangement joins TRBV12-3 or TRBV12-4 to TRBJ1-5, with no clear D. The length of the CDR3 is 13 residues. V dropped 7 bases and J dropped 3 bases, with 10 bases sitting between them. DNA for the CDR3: TGTGCCAGCACAAATCAGGTCAATCAGCCCCAGCATTTT. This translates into CASTNQVNQPQHF.

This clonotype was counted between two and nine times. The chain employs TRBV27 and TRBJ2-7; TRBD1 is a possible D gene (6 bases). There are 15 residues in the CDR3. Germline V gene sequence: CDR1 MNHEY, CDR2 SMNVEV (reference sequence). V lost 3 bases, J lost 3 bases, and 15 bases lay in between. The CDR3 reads CASSFGDNAFYEQYF. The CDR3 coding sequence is TGTGCCAGCAGTTTCGGGGACAATGCTTTCTACGAGCAGTACTTC.

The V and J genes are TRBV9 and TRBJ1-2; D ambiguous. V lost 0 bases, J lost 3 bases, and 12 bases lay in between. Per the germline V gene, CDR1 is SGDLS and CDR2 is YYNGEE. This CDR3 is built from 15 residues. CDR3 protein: CASSVVVTGDYGYTF. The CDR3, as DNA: TGTGCCAGCAGCGTAGTGGTGACTGGCGACTATGGCTACACCTTC.

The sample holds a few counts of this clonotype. CDR3 sequence reads: CAWSVTLNYGYTF. The CDR3 DNA follows: TGTGCCTGGAGTGTGACCCTTAACTATGGCTACACCTTC. The chain has TRBV30 and TRBJ1-2, with D uncertain. V was shortened by 0 bases and J by 1 base, with 6 bases between the two germline ends. Per the germline V gene, CDR1 is GTSNPN and CDR2 is SVGIG (reference sequence). The CDR3 totals 13 residues. The whole variable domain, filled in from reference TRBV30 and TRBJ1-2, reads SQTIHQWPATLVQPVGSPLSLECTVEGTSNPNLYWYRQAAGRGLQLLFYSVGIGQISSEVPQNLSASRPQDRQFILSSKKLLLSDSGFYLCAWSVTLNYGYTFGSGTRLTVV.

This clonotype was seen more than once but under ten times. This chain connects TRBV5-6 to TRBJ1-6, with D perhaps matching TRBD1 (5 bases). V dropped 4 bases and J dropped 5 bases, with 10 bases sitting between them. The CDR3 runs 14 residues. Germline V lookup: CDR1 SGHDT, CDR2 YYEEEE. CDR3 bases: TGTGCCAGCAGCAAGGGACGGAATAATTCACCCCTCCACTTT. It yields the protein CASSKGRNNSPLHF.

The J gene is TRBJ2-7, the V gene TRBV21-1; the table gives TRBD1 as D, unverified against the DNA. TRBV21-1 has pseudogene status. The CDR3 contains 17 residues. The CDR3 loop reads CASSNYPRDRASYEQYF. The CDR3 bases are TGTGCCAGCAGCAATTACCCCCGGGACAGGGCTTCCTACGAGCAGTACTTC.

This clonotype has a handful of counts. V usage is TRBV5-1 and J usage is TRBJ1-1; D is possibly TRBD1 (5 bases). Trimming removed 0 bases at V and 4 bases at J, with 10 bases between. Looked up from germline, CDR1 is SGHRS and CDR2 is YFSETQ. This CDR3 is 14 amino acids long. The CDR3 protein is CASSLAHGGTEAFF. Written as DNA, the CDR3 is TGCGCCAGCAGCTTGGCCCATGGGGGCACTGAAGCTTTCTTT.

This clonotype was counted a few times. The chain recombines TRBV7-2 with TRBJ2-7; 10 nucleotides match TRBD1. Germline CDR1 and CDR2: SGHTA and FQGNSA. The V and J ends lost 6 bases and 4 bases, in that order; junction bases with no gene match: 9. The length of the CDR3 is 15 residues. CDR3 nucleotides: TGTGCCAGCAGTCGCCCCGGGACAGGGGTTTACGAGCAGTACTTC. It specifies CASSRPGTGVYEQYF.